A single sample is the source of the 2 T cell receptor beta chains below, sequenced in a study of OX40 agonist ivuxolimab in advanced cancers. Only in-frame clones appear in the TCRdb table, and some are missing; sequencing was by immunoSEQ multiplex PCR. Of about 76,000 clones listed, more than 75% are singletons. The material was CD4+ or CD8+ T cells sorted from blood, obtained in a trial of the OX40 agonist ivuxolimab. These receptors were obtained from an adult with an advanced solid tumor such as melanoma, head and neck, liver or kidney cancer.

This sequence joins TRBV6-6 and TRBJ1-5; D remains unclear. The CDR3 consists of 14 residues. Germline V gene data show CDR1 as MNHNY and CDR2 as SVGAGI (reference sequence). The V end lost 6 bases, the J end lost 5 bases, and 14 bases lay between the germline ends. Written as DNA, the CDR3 is TGTGCCAGCAGCGGAGTCAGTCCTGATCAGCCCCAGCATTTT. It yields the protein CASSGVSPDQPQHF.

The chain joins TRBV7-2 to TRBJ1-5, with a weak D call TRBD1 (5 bases). V lost 5 bases and J 7 bases, leaving 15 bases between the germline ends. Germline values: CDR1 SGHTA, CDR2 FQGNSA. This CDR3 is 14 amino acids long. The CDR3 here is CASSPTSGTQPQHF. DNA of the CDR3: TGTGCCAGCAGCCCCACGTCAGGGACCCAGCCCCAGCATTTT.